The clone carrying this T cell receptor beta chain showed up just once. The record originates from a study of blood T cell repertoires in COVID-19. Clones were read by immunoSEQ multiplex PCR, and TCRdb kept only the in-frame ones, dropping some. Among about 290,000 clones listed, around 85% were seen once. The CDR3 consists of 13 residues. This TCR was recovered from a woman aged 50 to 60 with active or convalescent COVID-19. The chain has TRBV7-5 and TRBJ2-7; TRBD1, the D gene given by the table, was not confirmed from the DNA. TRBV7-5 is a recognized pseudogene. Sequencing was carried out using peripheral blood. The CDR3 DNA follows: TGTGCCAGAAGCTCCCGGACAGAATACGAGCAGTACTTC. Its protein product is CARSSRTEYEQYF.